This T cell receptor beta chain was found in a study of molecular identifiers for immune sequencing clone quantification. The sorting of naive CD8 T cells used the CD8+CD4-CCR7+CD45RA+ phenotype. In its sample, this clonotype was seen many times. Library preparation followed earlier protocols using designated TCR primers. TCRdb passed the PCR reads through MiXCR, listing each CDR3 protein once. Among 88,000 or so distinct CDR3 sequences, 21% were seen once, and the ten largest hold about 1%. The sequencing sample was made of naive CD8+ T cells from blood, with Jurkat cell RNA spiked in. The sample's subset: FACS-sorted CD8+CD4-CCR7+CD45RA+ naive T cells. The receptor was isolated from a human donor in good health. Some libraries in this study had Jurkat cell RNA spiked in.

CDR3 coding DNA: TGCAGTGCTAGGGGTACACAGGGGTACGAGCAGTACTTC. It specifies CSARGTQGYEQYF. The V call is TRBV20-1, the J call TRBJ2-7, with 7 bases that match TRBD1. The CDR3 has 13 amino acids. In germline, CDR1 is DFQATT, CDR2 SNEGSKA (reference sequence). The V and J ends lost 3 bases and 4 bases, in that order; junction bases with no gene match: 6.